The entry that follows covers one T cell receptor beta chain sequence. Its antigen is as yet unknown. These data come from a study of T cells expressing NK-cell markers. The length of the CDR3 is 13 residues. Germline assignment: CDR1 MNHEY and CDR2 SVGEGT. Study-level points and caveats: In a group of several donors, dominant NKG2C+ clonotypes represented 1.0-7.0% of CD8+ T cells.

One entry per CDR3 protein, without DNA, is what TCRdb gives after re-calling the 5' RACE reads. The table lists around 550,000 distinct CDR3 sequences. The gene calls are TRBV6-2 or TRBV6-3 and TRBJ2-7; TCRdb outputs TRBD2, but without DNA this stays unchecked. This clonotype originated in a man between 18 and 35 years old in good health. The sample taken for sequencing was blood T cells: a sorted CD56 or NKG2C T cell subset, CD4+ or CD8+ T cells, or bulk PBMC T cells (not recorded which). The CDR3 protein is CASMSGAVGEQYF.